The present TCR beta chain was sequenced within a study of cytomegalovirus exposure and HLA in healthy donors. The study, taken as a whole, reports: TCR beta chain V- and J-gene trimming was linked, in a later analysis, to a missense variant in DCLRE1C. The study labeled 164 TCR beta chains cytomegalovirus-associated.

A remark on this clone: Its antigen remains unidentified.

V was clipped by 6 bases and J by 4 bases, with 19 bases between them. Germline CDR1 and CDR2: MDHEN and SYDVKM. The CDR3 totals 16 residues. PCR amplification relied on 60 Vbeta primers (plus 13 Jbeta primers). Clones were sequenced by immunoSEQ multiplex PCR, and TCRdb holds only the in-frame ones, with some missing. The data contain under 70,000 clones, around 86% of them singletons. The chain recombines TRBV28 with TRBJ1-3; possible D gene TRBD1, 6 bases. The sequenced sample consisted of PBMCs. This TCR derives from a woman under 40 in good health and CMV-seronegative. The CDR3 protein is CASRSGQFPTGNTIYF. CDR3 nucleotide sequence: TGTGCCAGCAGATCCGGACAGTTCCCCACCGGAAACACCATATATTTT.